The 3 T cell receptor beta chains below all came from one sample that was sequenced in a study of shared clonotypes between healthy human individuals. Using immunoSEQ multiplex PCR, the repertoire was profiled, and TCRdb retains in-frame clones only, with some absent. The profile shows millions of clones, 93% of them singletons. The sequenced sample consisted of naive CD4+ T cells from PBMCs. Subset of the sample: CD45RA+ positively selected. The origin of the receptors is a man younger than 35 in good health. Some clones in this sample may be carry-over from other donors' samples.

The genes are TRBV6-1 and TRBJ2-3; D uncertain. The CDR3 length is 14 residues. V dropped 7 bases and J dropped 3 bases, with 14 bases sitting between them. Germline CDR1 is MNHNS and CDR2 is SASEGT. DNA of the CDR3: TGTGCCAGCATTAAGGTTTGGGGTACAGATACGCAGTATTTT. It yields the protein CASIKVWGTDTQYF.

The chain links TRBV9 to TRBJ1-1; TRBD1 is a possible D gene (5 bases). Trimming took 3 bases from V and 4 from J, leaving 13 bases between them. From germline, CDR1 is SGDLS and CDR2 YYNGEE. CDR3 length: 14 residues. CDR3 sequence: CASSDGGYGTEAFF. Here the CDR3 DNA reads TGTGCCAGCAGCGACGGGGGGTACGGCACTGAAGCTTTCTTT.

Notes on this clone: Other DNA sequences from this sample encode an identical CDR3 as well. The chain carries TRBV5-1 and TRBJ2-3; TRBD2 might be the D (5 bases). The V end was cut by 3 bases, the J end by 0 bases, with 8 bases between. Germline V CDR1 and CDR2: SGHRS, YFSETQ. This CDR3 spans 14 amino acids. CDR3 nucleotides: TGCGCCAGCAGCTCGACTACCAGCACAGATACGCAGTATTTT. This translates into CASSSTTSTDTQYF. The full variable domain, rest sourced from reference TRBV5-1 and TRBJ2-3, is KAGVTQTPRYLIKTRGQQVTLSCSPISGHRSVSWYQQTPGQGLQFLFEYFSETQRNKGNFPGRFSGRQFSNSRSEMNVSTLELGDSALYLCASSSTTSTDTQYFGPGTRLTVL.